The rows below give T cell receptor beta chains drawn from one sample of a study of cytomegalovirus exposure and HLA in healthy donors. Sequencing used immunoSEQ multiplex PCR; TCRdb keeps in-frame clones, though not all of them. Here the sample spans about 160,000 clones, around 79% being singletons. Specimen: PBMCs. Source of these receptors: a female donor in good health and CMV-seronegative. Each CDR3 is given with its conserved first and last residue. A D gene is named only where the DNA matches it firmly. Size values are once, few and many counts, or a class for expanded clones, and some rows have none.

>-|TRBJ1-4|TRBV13|-
TGTGCCAGCAGCCACCGACTCCTTGATGCAACTAATGAAAAACTGTTTTTT
CASSHRLLDATNEKLFF
>-|TRBJ2-3|TRBV9|-
TGTGCCAGCAGCGTAGGTGAGAGATTCACAGATACGCAGTATTTT
CASSVGERFTDTQYF
>-|TRBJ2-1|TRBV15|-
TGTGCCACCAGGCCACTAGCAGGACTCTACAATGAGCAGTTCTTC
CATRPLAGLYNEQFF
>-|TRBJ1-2|TRBV7-9|TRBD1
TGTGCCAGCAGCTTACAAGGGACAGGGGGCTATGGCTACACCTTC
CASSLQGTGGYGYTF
>once|TRBJ2-3|TRBV28|TRBD2
TGTGCCAGCAGGTTTTCTGGGAGGGAGGGGGATACGCAGTATTTT
CASRFSGREGDTQYF
>once|TRBJ1-1|TRBV28|TRBD1
TGTGCCAGCAGGACCCGACAGGGGAGGATGAACACTGAAGCTTTCTTT
CASRTRQGRMNTEAFF
>-|TRBJ2-2|TRBV5-5|-
TGTGCCAGCAGCTTGGTCCCAGGGGTGAGCACCGGGGAGCTGTTTTTT
CASSLVPGVSTGELFF
>-|TRBJ2-3|TRBV25-1|-
TGTGCCAGCAGTGCCCAGTCCGATACGCAGTATTTT
CASSAQSDTQYF
>-|TRBJ2-3|TRBV5-1|TRBD1
TGCGCCAGCAGCTTGCCTACCGGGACAGGGATCACAGATACGCAGTATTTT
CASSLPTGTGITDTQYF
>-|TRBJ1-3|TRBV19|-
TGTGCCAGCGGGACTCTTAAGACCATATATTTT
CASGTLKTIYF